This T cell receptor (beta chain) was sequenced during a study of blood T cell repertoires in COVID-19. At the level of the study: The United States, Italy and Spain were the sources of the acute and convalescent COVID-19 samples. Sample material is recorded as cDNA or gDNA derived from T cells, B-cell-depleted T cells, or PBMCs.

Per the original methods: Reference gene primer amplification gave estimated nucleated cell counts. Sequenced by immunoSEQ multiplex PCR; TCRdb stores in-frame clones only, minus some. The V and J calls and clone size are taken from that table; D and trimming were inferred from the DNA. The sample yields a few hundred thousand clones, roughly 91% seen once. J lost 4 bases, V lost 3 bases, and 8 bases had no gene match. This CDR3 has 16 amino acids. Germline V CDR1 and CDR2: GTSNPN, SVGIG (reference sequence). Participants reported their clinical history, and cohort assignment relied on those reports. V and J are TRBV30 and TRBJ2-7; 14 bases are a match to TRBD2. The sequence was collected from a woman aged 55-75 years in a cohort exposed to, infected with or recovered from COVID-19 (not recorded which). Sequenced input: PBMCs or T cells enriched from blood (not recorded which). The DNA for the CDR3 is TGTGCCTGGAGCCCGGGACTAGCGGGAGTCTCGTACGAGCAGTACTTC. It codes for CAWSPGLAGVSYEQYF. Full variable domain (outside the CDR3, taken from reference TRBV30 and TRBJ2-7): SQTIHQWPATLVQPVGSPLSLECTVEGTSNPNLYWYRQAAGRGLQLLFYSVGIGQISSEVPQNLSASRPQDRQFILSSKKLLLSDSGFYLCAWSPGLAGVSYEQYFGPGTRLTVT.